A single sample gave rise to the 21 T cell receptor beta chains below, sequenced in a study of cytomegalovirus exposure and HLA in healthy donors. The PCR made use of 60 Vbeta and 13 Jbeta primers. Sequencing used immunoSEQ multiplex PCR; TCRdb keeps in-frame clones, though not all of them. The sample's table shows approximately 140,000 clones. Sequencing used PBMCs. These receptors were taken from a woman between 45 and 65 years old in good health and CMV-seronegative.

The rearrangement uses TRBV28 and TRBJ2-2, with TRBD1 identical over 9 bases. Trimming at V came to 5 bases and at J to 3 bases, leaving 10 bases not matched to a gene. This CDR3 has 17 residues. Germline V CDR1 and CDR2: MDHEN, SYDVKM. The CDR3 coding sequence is TGTGCCAGCAGTGCAGGACAGGGGTCCGCAGACACCGGGGAGCTGTTTTTT. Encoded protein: CASSAGQGSADTGELFF.

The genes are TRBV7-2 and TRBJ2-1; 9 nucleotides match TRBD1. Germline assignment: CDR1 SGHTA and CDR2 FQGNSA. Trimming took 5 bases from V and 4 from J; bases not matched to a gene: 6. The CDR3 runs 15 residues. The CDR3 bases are TGTGCCAGCAGCCTCGGGACAGGGAATTACAATGAGCAGTTCTTC. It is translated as CASSLGTGNYNEQFF.

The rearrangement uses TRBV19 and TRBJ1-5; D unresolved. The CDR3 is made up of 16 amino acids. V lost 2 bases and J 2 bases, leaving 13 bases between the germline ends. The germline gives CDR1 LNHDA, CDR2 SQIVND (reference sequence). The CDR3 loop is CASSILSGRGNQPQHF. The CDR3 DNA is TGTGCCAGTAGTATACTCAGTGGGCGCGGCAATCAGCCCCAGCATTTT. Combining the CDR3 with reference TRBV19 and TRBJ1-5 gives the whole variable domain DGGITQSPKYLFRKEGQNVTLSCEQNLNHDAMYWYRQDPGQGLRLIYYSQIVNDFQKGDIAEGYSVSREKKESFPLTVTSAQKNPTAFYLCASSILSGRGNQPQHFGDGTRLSIL.

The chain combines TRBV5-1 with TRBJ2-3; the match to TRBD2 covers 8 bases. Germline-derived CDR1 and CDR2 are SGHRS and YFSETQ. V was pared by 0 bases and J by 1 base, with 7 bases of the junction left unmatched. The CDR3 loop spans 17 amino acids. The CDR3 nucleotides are TGCGCCAGCAGCTTGGGAGGTGGGACTAGTCGCACAGATACGCAGTATTTT. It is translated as CASSLGGGTSRTDTQYF.

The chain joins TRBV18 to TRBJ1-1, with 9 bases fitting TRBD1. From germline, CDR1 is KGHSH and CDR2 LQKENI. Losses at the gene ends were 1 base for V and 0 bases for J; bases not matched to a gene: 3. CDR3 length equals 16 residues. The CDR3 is CASSPQQGALNTEAFF. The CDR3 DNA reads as TGTGCCAGCTCACCACAACAGGGGGCGCTGAACACTGAAGCTTTCTTT.

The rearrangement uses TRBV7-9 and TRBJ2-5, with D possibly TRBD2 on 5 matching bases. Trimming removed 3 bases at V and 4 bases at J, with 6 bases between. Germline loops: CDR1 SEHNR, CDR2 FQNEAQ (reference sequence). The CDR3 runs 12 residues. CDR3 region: CASSLRVETQYF. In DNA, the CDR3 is TGTGCCAGCAGCTTGCGGGTAGAGACCCAGTACTTC.

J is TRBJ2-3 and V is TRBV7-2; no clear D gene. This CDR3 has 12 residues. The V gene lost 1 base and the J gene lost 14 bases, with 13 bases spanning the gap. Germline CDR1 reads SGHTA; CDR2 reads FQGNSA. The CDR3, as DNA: TGTGCCAGCAGCTTAGGGTCAGGTTATTCGTATTTT. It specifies CASSLGSGYSYF.

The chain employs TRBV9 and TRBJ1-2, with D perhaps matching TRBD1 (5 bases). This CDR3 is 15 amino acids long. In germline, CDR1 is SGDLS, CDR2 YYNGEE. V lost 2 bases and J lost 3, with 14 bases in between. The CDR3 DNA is TGTGCCAGCAGCGTGAGCCCGACAGCTGACTATGGCTACACCTTC. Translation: CASSVSPTADYGYTF. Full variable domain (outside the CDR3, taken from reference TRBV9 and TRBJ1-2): DSGVTQTPKHLITATGQRVTLRCSPRSGDLSVYWYQQSLDQGLQFLIQYYNGEERAKGNILERFSAQQFPDLHSELNLSSLELGDSALYFCASSVSPTADYGYTFGSGTRLTVV.

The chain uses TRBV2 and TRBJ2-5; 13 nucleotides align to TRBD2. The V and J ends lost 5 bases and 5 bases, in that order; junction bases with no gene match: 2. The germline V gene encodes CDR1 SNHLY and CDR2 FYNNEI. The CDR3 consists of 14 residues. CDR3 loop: CASSLLAGGETQYF. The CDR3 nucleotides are TGTGCCAGCAGTCTACTAGCGGGGGGGGAGACCCAGTACTTC.

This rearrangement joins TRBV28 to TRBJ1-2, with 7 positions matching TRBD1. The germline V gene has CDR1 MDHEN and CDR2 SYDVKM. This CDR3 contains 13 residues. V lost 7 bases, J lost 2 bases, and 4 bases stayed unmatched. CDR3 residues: CASNDRVNYGYTF. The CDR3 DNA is TGTGCCAGCAACGACAGGGTGAACTATGGCTACACCTTC.

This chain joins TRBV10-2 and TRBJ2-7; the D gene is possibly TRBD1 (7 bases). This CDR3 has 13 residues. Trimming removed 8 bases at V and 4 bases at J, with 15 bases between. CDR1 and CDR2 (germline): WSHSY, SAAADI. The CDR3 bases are TGCGCCAGCTGTTTGGCAGGGGGGTACGAGCAGTACTTC. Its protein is CASCLAGGYEQYF.

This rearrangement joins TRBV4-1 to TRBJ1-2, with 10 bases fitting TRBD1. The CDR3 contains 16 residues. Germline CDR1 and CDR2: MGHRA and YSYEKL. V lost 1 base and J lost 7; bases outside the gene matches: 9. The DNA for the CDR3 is TGCGCCAGCAGCCAAGGGGACTCCCGGGACAGGGGTGGCTACACCTTC. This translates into CASSQGDSRDRGGYTF.

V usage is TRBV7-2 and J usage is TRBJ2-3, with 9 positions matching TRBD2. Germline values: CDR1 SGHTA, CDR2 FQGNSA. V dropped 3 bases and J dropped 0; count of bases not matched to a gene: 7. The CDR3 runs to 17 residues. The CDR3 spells CASSFPLLAGSTDTQYF. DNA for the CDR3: TGTGCCAGCAGCTTCCCTTTACTAGCGGGCAGCACAGATACGCAGTATTTT. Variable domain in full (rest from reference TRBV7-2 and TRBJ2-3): GAGVSQSPSNKVTEKGKDVELRCDPISGHTALYWYRQSLGQGLEFLIYFQGNSAPDKSGLPSDRFSAERTGGSVSTLTIQRTQQEDSAVYLCASSFPLLAGSTDTQYFGPGTRLTVL.

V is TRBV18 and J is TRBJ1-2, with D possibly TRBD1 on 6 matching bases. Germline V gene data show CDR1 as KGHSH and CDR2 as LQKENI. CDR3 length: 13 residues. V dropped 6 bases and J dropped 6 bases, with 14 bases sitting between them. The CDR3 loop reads CASSPDRYHGYTF. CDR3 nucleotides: TGTGCCAGCTCCCCAGACAGGTATCATGGCTACACCTTC.

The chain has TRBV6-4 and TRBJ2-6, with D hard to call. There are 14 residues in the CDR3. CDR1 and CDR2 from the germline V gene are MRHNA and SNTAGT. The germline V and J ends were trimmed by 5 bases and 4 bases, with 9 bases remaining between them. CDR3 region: CASSIGAGANVLTF. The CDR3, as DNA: TGTGCCAGCAGTATCGGAGCCGGGGCCAACGTCCTGACTTTC.

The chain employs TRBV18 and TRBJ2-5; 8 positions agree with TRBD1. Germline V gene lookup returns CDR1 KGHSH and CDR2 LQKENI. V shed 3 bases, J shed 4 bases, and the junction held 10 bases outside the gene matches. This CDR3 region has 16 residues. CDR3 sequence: CASSPLDRGRAETQYF. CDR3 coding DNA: TGTGCCAGCTCACCCTTAGACAGGGGAAGGGCAGAGACCCAGTACTTC.

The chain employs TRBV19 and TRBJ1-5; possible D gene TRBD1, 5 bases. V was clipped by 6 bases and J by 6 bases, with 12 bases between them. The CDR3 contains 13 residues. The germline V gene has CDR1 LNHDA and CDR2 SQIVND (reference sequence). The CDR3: CASRGPRGQPQHF. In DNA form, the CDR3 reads TGTGCCAGTAGGGGGCCAAGGGGTCAGCCCCAGCATTTT.

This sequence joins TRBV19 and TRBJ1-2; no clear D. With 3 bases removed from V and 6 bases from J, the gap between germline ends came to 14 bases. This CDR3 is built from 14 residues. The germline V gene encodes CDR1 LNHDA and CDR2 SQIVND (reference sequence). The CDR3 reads CASSMLRESDGYTF. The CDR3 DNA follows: TGTGCCAGTAGTATGCTTCGGGAATCTGATGGCTACACCTTC.

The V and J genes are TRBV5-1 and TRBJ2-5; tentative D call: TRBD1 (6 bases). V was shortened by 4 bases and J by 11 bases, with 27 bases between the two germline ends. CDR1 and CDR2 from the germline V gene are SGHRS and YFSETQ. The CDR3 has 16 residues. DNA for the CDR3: TGCGCCAGCAGCCTAAATAGCAAATTTAAGGGGGTATGGCAGTACTTC. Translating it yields CASSLNSKFKGVWQYF. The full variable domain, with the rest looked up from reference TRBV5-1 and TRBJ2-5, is KAGVTQTPRYLIKTRGQQVTLSCSPISGHRSVSWYQQTPGQGLQFLFEYFSETQRNKGNFPGRFSGRQFSNSRSEMNVSTLELGDSALYLCASSLNSKFKGVWQYFGPGTRLLVL.

The CDR3 coding sequence is TGTGCCAGTAGTGCGACAGAGCCCCAGCATTTT. Translated: CASSATEPQHF. The chain links TRBV19 to TRBJ1-5; the D gene is possibly TRBD1 (5 bases). Germline CDR1 LNHDA, CDR2 SQIVND (reference sequence). The CDR3 totals 11 residues. The ends were cut back, 5 bases at V and 8 bases at J, with 7 bases in the middle.

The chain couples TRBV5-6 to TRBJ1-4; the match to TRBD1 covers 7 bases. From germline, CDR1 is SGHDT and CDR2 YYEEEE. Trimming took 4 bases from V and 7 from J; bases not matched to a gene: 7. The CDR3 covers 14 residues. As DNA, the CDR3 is TGTGCCAGCAGCCTGGACAGGCTGAGTGAAAAACTGTTTTTT. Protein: CASSLDRLSEKLFF.